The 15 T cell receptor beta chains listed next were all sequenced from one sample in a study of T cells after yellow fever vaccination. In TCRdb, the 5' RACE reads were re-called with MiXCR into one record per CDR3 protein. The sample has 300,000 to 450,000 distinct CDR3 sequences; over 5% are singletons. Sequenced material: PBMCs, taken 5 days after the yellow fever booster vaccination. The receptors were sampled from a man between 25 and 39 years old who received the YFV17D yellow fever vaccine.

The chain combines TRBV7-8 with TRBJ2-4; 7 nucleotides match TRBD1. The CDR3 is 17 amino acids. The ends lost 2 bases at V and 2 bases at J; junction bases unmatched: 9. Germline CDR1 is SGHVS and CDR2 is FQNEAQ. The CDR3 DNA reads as TGTGCCAGCAGCTTACCAACGACAGGGCTGACCAAAAACATTCAGTACTTC. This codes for CASSLPTTGLTKNIQYF.

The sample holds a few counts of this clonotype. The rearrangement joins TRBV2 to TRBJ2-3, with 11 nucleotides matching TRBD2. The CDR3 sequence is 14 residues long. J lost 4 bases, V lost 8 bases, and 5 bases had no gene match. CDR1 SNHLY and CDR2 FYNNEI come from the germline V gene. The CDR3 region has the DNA TGTGCCAGCCAACTAGCGGGAGTTTCAGATACGCAGTATTTT. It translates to CASQLAGVSDTQYF.

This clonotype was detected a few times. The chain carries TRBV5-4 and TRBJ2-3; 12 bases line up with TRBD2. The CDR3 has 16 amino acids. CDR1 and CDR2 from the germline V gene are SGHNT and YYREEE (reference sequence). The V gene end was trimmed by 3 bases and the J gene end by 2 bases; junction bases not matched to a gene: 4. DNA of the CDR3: TGTGCCAGCAGCTCAGCTAGCGGGAGGGCCACAGATACGCAGTATTTT. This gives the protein CASSSASGRATDTQYF.

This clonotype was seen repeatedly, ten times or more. CDR3 region: CSARDHDTGELFF. CDR3 DNA: TGCAGTGCTAGAGATCATGACACCGGGGAGCTGTTTTTT. The chain links TRBV20-1 to TRBJ2-2; D ambiguous. V was clipped by 0 bases and J by 3 bases, with 5 bases between them. The CDR3 contains 13 residues. The germline gives CDR1 DFQATT, CDR2 SNEGSKA (reference sequence).

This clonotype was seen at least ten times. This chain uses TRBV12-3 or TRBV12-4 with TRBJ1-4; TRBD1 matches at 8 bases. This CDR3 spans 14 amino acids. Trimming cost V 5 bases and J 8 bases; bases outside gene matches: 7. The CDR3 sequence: CASSPGGSEEKLFF. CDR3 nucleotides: TGTGCCAGCAGTCCAGGGGGCTCAGAGGAAAAACTGTTTTTT.

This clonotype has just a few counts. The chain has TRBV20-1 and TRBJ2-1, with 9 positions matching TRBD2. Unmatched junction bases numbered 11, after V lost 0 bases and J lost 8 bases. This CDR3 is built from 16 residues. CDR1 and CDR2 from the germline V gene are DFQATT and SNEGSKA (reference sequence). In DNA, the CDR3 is TGCAGTGCTAGAGATCCAGGTAGCGGGAGTATGGATGAGCAGTTCTTC. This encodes CSARDPGSGSMDEQFF.

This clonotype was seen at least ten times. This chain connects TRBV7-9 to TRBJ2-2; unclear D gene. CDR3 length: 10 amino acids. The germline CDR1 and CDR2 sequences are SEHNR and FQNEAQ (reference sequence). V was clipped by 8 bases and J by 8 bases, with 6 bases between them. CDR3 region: CASARGELFF. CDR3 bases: TGTGCCAGCGCCAGAGGGGAGCTGTTTTTT.

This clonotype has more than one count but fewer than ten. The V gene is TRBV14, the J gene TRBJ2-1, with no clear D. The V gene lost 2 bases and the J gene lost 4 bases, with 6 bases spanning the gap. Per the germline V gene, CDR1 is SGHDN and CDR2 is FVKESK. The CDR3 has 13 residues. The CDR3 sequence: CASSQSLYNEQFF. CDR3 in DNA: TGTGCCAGCAGCCAATCATTGTACAATGAGCAGTTCTTC.

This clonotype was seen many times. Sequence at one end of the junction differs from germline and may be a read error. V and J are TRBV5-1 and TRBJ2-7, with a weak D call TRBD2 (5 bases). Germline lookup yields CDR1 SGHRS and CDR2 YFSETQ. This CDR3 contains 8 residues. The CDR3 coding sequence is TGCGCCAGCAGCTTAGCGGACTTC. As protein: CASSLADF.

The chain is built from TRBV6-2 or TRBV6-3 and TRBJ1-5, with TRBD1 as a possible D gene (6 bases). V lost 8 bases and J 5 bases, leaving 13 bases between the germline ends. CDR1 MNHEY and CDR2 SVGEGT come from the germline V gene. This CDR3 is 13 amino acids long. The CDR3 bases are TGTGCCAGCGGACGGACAGCTTATCAGCCCCAGCATTTT. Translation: CASGRTAYQPQHF.

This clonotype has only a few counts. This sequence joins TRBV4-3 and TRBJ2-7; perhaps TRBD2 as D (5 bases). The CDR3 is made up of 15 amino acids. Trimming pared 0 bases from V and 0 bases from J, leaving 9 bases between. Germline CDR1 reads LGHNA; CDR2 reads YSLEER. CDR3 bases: TGCGCCAGCAGCCAAGATCCGGGATACTCCTACGAGCAGTACTTC. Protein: CASSQDPGYSYEQYF.

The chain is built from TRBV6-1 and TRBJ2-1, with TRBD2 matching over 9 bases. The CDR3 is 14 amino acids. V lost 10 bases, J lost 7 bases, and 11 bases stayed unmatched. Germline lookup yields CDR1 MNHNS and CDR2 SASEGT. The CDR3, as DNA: TGTGCCACCAATGGGGCTAGCGGGGCTAATGAGCAGTTCTTC. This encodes CATNGASGANEQFF.

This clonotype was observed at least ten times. This CDR3 reads CASSLLAGDNEQFF. The DNA of the CDR3 is TGTGCCAGCAGTTTACTAGCGGGAGACAATGAGCAGTTCTTC. The chain carries TRBV6-5 and TRBJ2-1, with 11 nucleotides matching TRBD2. The germline CDR1 and CDR2 sequences are MNHEY and SVGAGI. The length of the CDR3 is 14 residues. Losses at the gene ends were 4 bases for V and 5 bases for J; bases not matched to a gene: 1.

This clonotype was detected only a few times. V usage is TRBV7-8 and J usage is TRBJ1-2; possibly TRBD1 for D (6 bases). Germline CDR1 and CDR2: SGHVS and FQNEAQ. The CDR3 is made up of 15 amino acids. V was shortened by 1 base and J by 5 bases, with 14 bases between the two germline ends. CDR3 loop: CASSLEGRGGYGYTF. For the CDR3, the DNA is TGTGCCAGCAGCTTAGAGGGGAGGGGGGGATATGGCTACACCTTC.

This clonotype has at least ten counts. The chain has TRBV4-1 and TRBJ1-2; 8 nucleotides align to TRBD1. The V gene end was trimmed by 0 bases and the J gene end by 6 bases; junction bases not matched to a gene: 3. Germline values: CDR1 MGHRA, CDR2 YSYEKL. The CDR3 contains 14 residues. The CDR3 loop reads CASSQDQGAHGYTF. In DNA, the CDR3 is TGCGCCAGCAGCCAAGATCAGGGGGCACATGGCTACACCTTC.